Listed here are 22 T cell receptor beta chains from one sample, sequenced in a study of type 1 and type 2 diabetes patients. The PCR template was genomic DNA. Amplification of the beta chain CDR3 used 30 forward and 13 reverse multiplex primers. MiXCR was run by TCRdb on the multiplex PCR reads, yielding one entry per CDR3 protein. The sample carries about 290,000 distinct CDR3 sequences, around 47% recorded once. The sequenced material came from peripheral blood mononuclear cells (PBMCs). These receptors originate from a young man with type 2 diabetes.

V is TRBV20-1 and J is TRBJ1-4; 8 bases are a match to TRBD1. This CDR3 is built from 19 residues. J lost 0 bases, V lost 3 bases, and 15 bases had no gene match. CDR1 is DFQATT, CDR2 SNEGSKA, per germline (reference sequence). Here the CDR3 DNA reads TGCAGTGCTAGGGCCCTCGGGACAGGCTTTTCCTCAACTAATGAAAAACTGTTTTTT. It codes for CSARALGTGFSSTNEKLFF.

At least ten counts were recorded for this clonotype. The rearrangement joins TRBV30 to TRBJ2-7; TRBD2 agrees at 9 bases. This CDR3 has 14 residues. V lost 0 bases and J lost 9; bases outside the gene matches: 9. Germline V lookup: CDR1 GTSNPN, CDR2 SVGIG (reference sequence). The CDR3 DNA reads TGTGCCTGGAGTGTCCTGGGGCTAGCGGGATGGCAGTACTTC. Its protein is CAWSVLGLAGWQYF. Together with reference TRBV30 and TRBJ2-7, the CDR3 gives the full variable domain: SQTIHQWPATLVQPVGSPLSLECTVEGTSNPNLYWYRQAAGRGLQLLFYSVGIGQISSEVPQNLSASRPQDRQFILSSKKLLLSDSGFYLCAWSVLGLAGWQYFGPGTRLTVT.

The rearrangement uses TRBV2 and TRBJ1-6, with D possibly TRBD1 on 5 matching bases. Trimming stripped 7 bases from V and 3 bases from J, with 13 bases between. Germline V lookup: CDR1 SNHLY, CDR2 FYNNEI. This CDR3 has 15 residues. The CDR3 coding sequence is TGTGCCAGCAAAGTGGTGGGGGGCTATAATTCACCCCTCCACTTT. Protein product: CASKVVGGYNSPLHF.

Comments on this clonotype: One end of the junction does not line up with germline, which may come from a read error. The chain employs TRBV27 and TRBJ1-1, with no clear D. CDR3 length: 14 amino acids. Germline V CDR1 and CDR2: MNHEY, SMNVEV (reference sequence). The CDR3 bases are TGCGCCAGCAGCCAAGCCTGGACCGAATCTGAAGCTTTCTTT. Translating it yields CASSQAWTESEAFF.

The chain links TRBV24-1 to TRBJ2-5; D possibly corresponds to TRBD1 (5 bases). Germline V CDR1 and CDR2: KGHDR, SFDVKD. V lost 4 bases to trimming and J lost 2 bases, with 10 bases between them. The CDR3 contains 14 residues. Written as DNA, the CDR3 is TGTGCCACCAGTGAACCTGACAGACAAGAGACCCAGTACTTC. Translating gives CATSEPDRQETQYF.

As to this clonotype: The conserved phenylalanine or tryptophan normally closing the CDR3 is absent here, so this likely arose from a read error. The CDR3 nucleotides read TGTGCCAGCACCGGGGACGTCTCCTACGAGCAGTACCTC. It yields the protein CASTGDVSYEQYL. This chain joins TRBV7-8 and TRBJ2-7; D may correspond to TRBD1 or TRBD2 (5 bases each). With 7 bases removed from V and 0 bases from J, the gap between germline ends came to 10 bases. Germline CDR1 SGHVS, CDR2 FQNEAQ. The CDR3 is 13 amino acids.

This clonotype was seen many times. This chain joins TRBV10-1 and TRBJ2-2, with D unresolved. This CDR3 has 18 amino acids. Germline V gives CDR1 WNHNN, CDR2 SYGVQD (reference sequence). With 8 bases removed from V and 3 bases from J, the gap between germline ends came to 25 bases. CDR3 bases: TGCGCCAGCTCCGAGGCCTCCGAGCCCCTCCATGACACCGGGGAGCTGTTTTTT. This gives the protein CASSEASEPLHDTGELFF.

This chain links TRBV2 with TRBJ2-1; 10 bases fit TRBD2. Germline V gene lookup returns CDR1 SNHLY and CDR2 FYNNEI. This CDR3 comprises 15 residues. Germline trimming cut 6 bases from V and 7 bases from J; bases unmatched to any gene: 9. Here the CDR3 DNA reads TGTGCCAGCAGGGCGGGACTAGCGACGTGGAATGAGCAGTTCTTC. It translates to CASRAGLATWNEQFF. The full variable domain, completed using reference TRBV2 and TRBJ2-1, is EPEVTQTPSHQVTQMGQEVILRCVPISNHLYFYWYRQILGQKVEFLVSFYNNEISEKSEIFDDQFSVERPDGSNFTLKIRSTKLEDSAMYFCASRAGLATWNEQFFGPGTRLTVL.

The chain has TRBV13 and TRBJ1-1; D may be TRBD1 (5 bases). Germline V gene lookup returns CDR1 PRHDT and CDR2 FYEKMQ (reference sequence). V was clipped by 3 bases and J by 5 bases, with 25 bases between them. This CDR3 spans 18 amino acids. The CDR3 bases are TGTGCCAGCAGCTTCGCTTGGACACTCGGGGGGGACCCAACTGAAGCTTTCTTT. Amino acids: CASSFAWTLGGDPTEAFF.

The sample holds a few counts of this clonotype. The CDR3 sequence: CASSQYFGEQYF. Written as DNA, the CDR3 is TGTGCCAGTAGTCAATACTTTGGCGAGCAGTACTTC. The J gene is TRBJ2-7, the V gene TRBV19, with D unresolved. V dropped 5 bases and J dropped 6 bases, with 11 bases sitting between them. Germline V gene data show CDR1 as LNHDA and CDR2 as SQIVND (reference sequence). The length of the CDR3 is 12 residues.

This clonotype was detected a few times. This chain connects TRBV7-3 to TRBJ1-1; D unclear. This CDR3 has 13 amino acids. Looked up from germline, CDR1 is SGHTA and CDR2 is FQGTGA. Trimming left V 5 bases short and J 8 bases short, with 15 bases between. The DNA of the CDR3 is TGTGCCAGCAGCCCAACCCCCCAACACGAAGCTTTCTTT. It encodes CASSPTPQHEAFF.

The CDR3 DNA reads as TGTGCCACCAGCAGAGAGCAGGGCTTGTCGGAGACCCAGTACTTC. Amino acid sequence: CATSREQGLSETQYF. The chain carries TRBV15 and TRBJ2-5; tentative D call: TRBD1 (5 bases). In germline, CDR1 is LNHNV, CDR2 YYDKDF (reference sequence). V shed 0 bases and J shed 5 bases, with 13 bases lying between them. The CDR3 spans 15 residues.

The V and J genes are TRBV6-5 and TRBJ1-1; no clear D. The CDR3 runs 15 residues. The V end was cut by 2 bases, the J end by 2 bases, with 12 bases between. Germline CDR1 MNHEY, CDR2 SVGAGI. CDR3 bases: TGTGCCAGCAGTTACAGTCAGCACTCAAACACTGAAGCTTTCTTT. Protein sequence: CASSYSQHSNTEAFF.

The rearrangement joins TRBV20-1 to TRBJ2-2; 7 bases map to TRBD1. The CDR3 is 14 residues long. The V and J ends lost 5 bases and 6 bases, in that order; junction bases with no gene match: 9. CDR1 is DFQATT, CDR2 SNEGSKA, per germline (reference sequence). In DNA, the CDR3 is TGCAGTGCTCTAACAGGGGTGAGGGCCGGGGAGCTGTTTTTT. This sequence encodes CSALTGVRAGELFF.

This clonotype was picked up a small number of times. The V and J genes are TRBV15 and TRBJ2-7; 12 nucleotides match TRBD2. This CDR3 region has 16 residues. Trimming removed 1 base from V and 4 bases from J; junction bases left unmatched: 5. Germline CDR1 LNHNV, CDR2 YYDKDF (reference sequence). CDR3 bases: TGTGCCACCAGCAGAGGACTAGCGGGAGTTAGGTACGAGCAGTACTTC. It codes for CATSRGLAGVRYEQYF.

CDR3 in DNA: TGTGCCAGCAGCTTAGGGCCTCCCCTAAACGAGCAGTACTTC. The encoded protein is CASSLGPPLNEQYF. V and J are TRBV7-3 and TRBJ2-7; D not certain. The V gene's germline CDR1 is SGHTA and CDR2 FQGTGA. Trimming removed 2 bases from V and 5 bases from J, with 13 bases in between. There are 14 residues in the CDR3.

As for this clonotype: This may come from a read error, since a much larger clone is one base off. The CDR3 nucleotides are TGTGCCAGCAAGGACAGAGGGGGACCCTACGAGCAGTACTTC. The encoded protein is CASKDRGGPYEQYF. The chain uses TRBV7-8 and TRBJ2-7; weak D call: TRBD1 (6 bases). V gave up 7 bases and J gave up 2 bases, with 15 bases separating them. The CDR3 extends over 14 amino acids. Germline-derived CDR1 and CDR2 are SGHVS and FQNEAQ.

This clonotype has just a few counts. J is TRBJ1-4 and V is TRBV5-5; D remains unclear. The germline CDR1 and CDR2 sequences are SGHKS and YYEKEE (reference sequence). The CDR3 covers 16 residues. Between the trimmed V and J ends, which lost 2 bases and 0 bases, there was a span of 11 bases. The CDR3 sequence is CASSLLGIATNEKLFF. CDR3 DNA: TGTGCCAGCAGCTTACTCGGGATCGCAACTAATGAAAAACTGTTTTTT.

V and J are TRBV6-6 and TRBJ2-5; D unresolved. V shed 6 bases and J shed 5 bases, with 13 bases lying between them. The CDR3 extends over 13 amino acids. Germline V gene data show CDR1 as MNHNY and CDR2 as SVGAGI (reference sequence). The CDR3 nucleotides are TGTGCCAGCAGCGAGACTTGGCGGGAGACCCAGTACTTC. Translated: CASSETWRETQYF.

There are many counts of this clonotype. The chain employs TRBV10-3 and TRBJ2-5; D remains ambiguous. Germline assignment: CDR1 ENHRY and CDR2 SYGVKD. The CDR3 totals 13 residues. V gave up 6 bases and J gave up 2 bases, with 10 bases separating them. CDR3 nucleotide sequence: TGTGCCATCAGGAAACAACAGCAAGAGACCCAGTACTTC. It codes for CAIRKQQQETQYF.

This clonotype was detected a few times. The chain employs TRBV7-9 and TRBJ2-5; no reliable D call. This CDR3 is built from 14 residues. The germline V gene has CDR1 SEHNR and CDR2 FQNEAQ (reference sequence). Between the trimmed V and J ends, which lost 11 bases and 1 base, there was a span of 17 bases. The CDR3 reads CAVFIPTIQETQYF. CDR3 nucleotides: TGTGCCGTCTTTATACCCACCATCCAAGAGACCCAGTACTTC.

Only a few counts were recorded for this clonotype. The rearrangement joins TRBV27 to TRBJ2-1, with D maybe TRBD1 (6 bases). Per germline, CDR1 MNHEY and CDR2 SMNVEV (reference sequence). V lost 0 bases, J lost 7 bases, and 7 bases lay in between. The CDR3 loop spans 13 amino acids. Here the CDR3 DNA reads TGTGCCAGCAGTTTATCGCAGGGGAATGAGCAGTTCTTC. It codes for CASSLSQGNEQFF.